This entry lists 11 T cell receptor beta chains sequenced from one sample in a study of T cell clonality in common variable immunodeficiency (dated by TCRdb to the mid-2010s). The study at large found these results: CVID TCRbeta sequences were reported to have fewer deletions and N-nucleotide insertions and to lack highly modified clones with 13 or more V deletions.

Library method: the immunoSEQ multiplex PCR assay. The table comes from immuneACCESS by way of TCRdb, which keeps in-frame sequences with V and J called. Part of the clones is missing from these tables; in studies checked, under half for an unresolved V gene and the rest for unknown reasons. The data for this sample show some 25,000 clones, each detected more than once. Approximately 24% of the sample belongs to the ten largest clones. Their antigen targets remain unknown. Sequenced sample: peripheral blood mononuclear cells. All receptors come from a human donor with common variable immunodeficiency.

For this clone: The CDR3 end lies 3 residues beyond the end of the read and is filled in from the germline J gene. The genes are TRBV2 and TRBJ1-6; maybe TRBD1 (6 bases). The CDR3 consists of 13 residues. Trimming took off 6 bases at V and 6 bases at J, with 9 bases between the two ends. Germline CDR1 and CDR2: SNHLY and FYNNEI. The CDR3 sequence is CASRTDSNSPLHF. CDR3 DNA, as far as it was read: TGTGCCAGCAGGACGGACAGTAATTCACCC.

This clone has a count of ten or more. Read coverage stops 3 residues before the CDR3 terminus; the germline J gene supplies the remainder. The chain uses TRBV10-3 and TRBJ1-2; 8 bases are a match to TRBD1. Germline V gene lookup returns CDR1 ENHRY and CDR2 SYGVKD. V was clipped by 0 bases and J by 0 bases; unmatched bases: 3. CDR3 size: 16 residues. The CDR3 region is CAISESDRVANYGYTF. Incomplete CDR3 DNA: TGTGCCATCAGTGAGTCGGACAGGGTAGCTAACTATGGC.

Remarks on this clone: The read falls 3 residues short of the CDR3 end, and the missing part is taken from the germline J gene. This chain joins TRBV7-6 and TRBJ2-7; perhaps TRBD1 as D (6 bases). The CDR3 is made up of 14 amino acids. Trimming took 2 bases from V and 3 from J, leaving 11 bases between them. Per germline, CDR1 SGHVS and CDR2 FNYEAQ. The covered CDR3 bases are TGTGCCAGCAGCTTAACAGGGACGTTCTACGAG. Residues: CASSLTGTFYE. The full CDR3 sequence reads CASSLTGTFYEQYF.

Here the CDR3 reads CASSEGTGHYGYTF. The covered CDR3 bases are TGTGCCAGCAGTGAGGGCACAGGGCACTATGGC. The chain employs TRBV6-1 and TRBJ1-2; a possible D gene is TRBD1 (6 bases). The read stops 3 residues short of the end of the CDR3; the missing end is completed from the germline J gene. Trimming took off 3 bases at V and 3 bases at J, with 11 bases between the two ends. Germline CDR1 reads MNHNS; CDR2 reads SASEGT. The CDR3 has 14 residues.

At least ten counts were recorded for this clone. The read is 3 residues too short to cover the CDR3 end, so that end is filled in from the germline J gene. The chain is built from TRBV19 and TRBJ1-4, with TRBD1 matching 8 bases. The CDR3 contains 14 residues. Unmatched junction bases numbered 6, after V lost 5 bases and J lost 7 bases. Germline V gene data show CDR1 as LNHDA and CDR2 as SQIVND (reference sequence). CDR3 sequence reads: CASSGGTGGEKLFF. CDR3 DNA, as far as it was read: TGTGCCAGTAGTGGCGGAACAGGGGGTGAAAAA. Combining the CDR3 with reference TRBV19 and TRBJ1-4 gives the whole variable domain DGGITQSPKYLFRKEGQNVTLSCEQNLNHDAMYWYRQDPGQGLRLIYYSQIVNDFQKGDIAEGYSVSREKKESFPLTVTSAQKNPTAFYLCASSGGTGGEKLFFGSGTQLSVL.

This clone was detected a few times. The read falls 3 residues short of the CDR3 end, and the missing part is taken from the germline J gene. The J gene is TRBJ1-2, the V gene TRBV6-2 or TRBV6-3, with TRBD1 matching over 8 bases. V lost 2 bases, J lost 6 bases, and 5 bases stayed unmatched. The CDR3 spans 14 residues. The germline gives CDR1 MNHEY, CDR2 SVGEGT. CDR3 sequence: CASSYVETGDGYTF. CDR3 DNA (partial): TGTGCCAGCAGTTACGTCGAGACAGGGGATGGC.

This clone was detected many times. The missing CDR3 end, 3 residues past where the read stops, is filled in from the germline J gene. The chain carries TRBV5-6 and TRBJ2-2; 10 bases match TRBD1. CDR1 is SGHDT, CDR2 YYEEEE, per germline. The CDR3 consists of 14 residues. V was pared by 4 bases and J by 5 bases, with 2 bases of the junction left unmatched. The CDR3 DNA, read in part, is TGTGCCAGCAGCCGGACAGGGGGAACCGGGGAG. Translation gives CASSRTGGTGE. The entire CDR3 sequence reads CASSRTGGTGELFF. The full variable domain, completed using reference TRBV5-6 and TRBJ2-2, is DAGVTQSPTHLIKTRGQQVTLRCSPKSGHDTVSWYQQALGQGPQFIFQYYEEEERQRGNFPDRFSGHQFPNYSSELNVNALLLGDSALYLCASSRTGGTGELFFGEGSRLTVL.

There are many counts of this clone. The CDR3 end lies 3 residues beyond the end of the read and is filled in from the germline J gene. The J gene is TRBJ1-1, the V gene TRBV7-2; D unresolved. CDR1 is SGHTA and CDR2 is FQGNSA in the germline V gene. The ends were cut back, 2 bases at V and 0 bases at J, with 4 bases in the middle. CDR3 length: 13 residues. Partial CDR3 DNA: TGTGCCAGCAGCTTACAGGTGAACACTGAA. Its translation: CASSLQVNTE. The whole CDR3 protein is CASSLQVNTEAFF.

This clone was detected many times. Read sequence stops 3 residues before the CDR3 end, and the germline J gene provides the missing end. This chain links TRBV18 with TRBJ2-1; 9 bases align to TRBD1. Trimming took 3 bases from V and 4 from J; bases not matched to a gene: 1. The CDR3 runs to 14 residues. In germline, CDR1 is KGHSH, CDR2 LQKENI. CDR3 loop: CASSPGTGYNEQFF. The sequenced CDR3 bases are TGTGCCAGCTCACCCGGGACAGGGTACAATGAG.

This clone was observed many times. The CDR3 goes on 3 residues after the read ends, and that part is filled in from the germline J gene. V usage is TRBV11-3 and J usage is TRBJ2-1, with 8 bases aligning to TRBD2. V lost 1 base to trimming and J lost 8 bases; unmatched junction nucleotides: 7. The CDR3 loop spans 15 amino acids. Germline V gene sequence: CDR1 SGHNT, CDR2 YENEEA. CDR3 region: CASSLGQREYDEQFF. The DNA read from the CDR3 is TGTGCCAGCAGCTTAGGCCAGCGGGAGTATGATGAG.

In this sample, this clone turned up many times. CDR3 residues: CASSPSSGADTQYF. The part of the CDR3 DNA that was read is TGTGCCAGCTCACCATCCTCAGGGGCAGATACG. V usage is TRBV18 and J usage is TRBJ2-3, with D perhaps matching TRBD1 (6 bases). The CDR3 end falls 3 residues outside the read, so it is completed with the germline J gene. V was shortened by 2 bases and J by 4 bases, with 10 bases between the two germline ends. The CDR3 is 14 residues long. Germline CDR1 reads KGHSH; CDR2 reads LQKENI.